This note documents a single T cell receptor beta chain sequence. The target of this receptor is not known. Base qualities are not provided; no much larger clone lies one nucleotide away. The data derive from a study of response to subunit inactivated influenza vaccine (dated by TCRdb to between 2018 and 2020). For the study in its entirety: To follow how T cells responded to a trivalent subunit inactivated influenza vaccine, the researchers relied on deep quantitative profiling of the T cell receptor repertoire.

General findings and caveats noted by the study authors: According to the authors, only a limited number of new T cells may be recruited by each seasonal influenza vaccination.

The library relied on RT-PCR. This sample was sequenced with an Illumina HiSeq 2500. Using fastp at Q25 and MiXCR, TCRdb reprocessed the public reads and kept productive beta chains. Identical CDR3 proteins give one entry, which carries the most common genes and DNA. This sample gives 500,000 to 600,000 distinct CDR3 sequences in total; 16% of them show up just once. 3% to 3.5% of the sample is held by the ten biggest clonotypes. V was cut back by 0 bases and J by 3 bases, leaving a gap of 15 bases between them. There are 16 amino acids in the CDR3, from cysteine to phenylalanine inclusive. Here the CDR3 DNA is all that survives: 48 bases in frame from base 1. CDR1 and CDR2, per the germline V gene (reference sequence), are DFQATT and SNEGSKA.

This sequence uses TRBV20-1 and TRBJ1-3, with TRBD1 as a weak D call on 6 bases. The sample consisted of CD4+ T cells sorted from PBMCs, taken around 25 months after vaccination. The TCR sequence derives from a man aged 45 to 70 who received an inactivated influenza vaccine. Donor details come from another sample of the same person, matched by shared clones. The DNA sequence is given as TGCAGTGCTAGAGAGGGGACAAACCCTGGTGGAAACACCATATATTTT. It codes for CSAREGTNPGGNTIYF.